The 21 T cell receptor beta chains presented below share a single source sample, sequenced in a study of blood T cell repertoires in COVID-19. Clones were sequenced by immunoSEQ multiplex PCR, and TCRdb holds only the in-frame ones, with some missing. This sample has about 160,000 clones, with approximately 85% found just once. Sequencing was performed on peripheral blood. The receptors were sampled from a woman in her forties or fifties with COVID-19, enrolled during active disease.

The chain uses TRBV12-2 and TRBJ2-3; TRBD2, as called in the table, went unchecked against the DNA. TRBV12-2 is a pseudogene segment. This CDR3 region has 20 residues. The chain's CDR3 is CASRSSLSLAGGPLADTQYF. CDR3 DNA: TGTGCAAGTCGCTCATCCCTGAGCCTAGCGGGGGGGCCCCTGGCAGATACGCAGTATTTT.

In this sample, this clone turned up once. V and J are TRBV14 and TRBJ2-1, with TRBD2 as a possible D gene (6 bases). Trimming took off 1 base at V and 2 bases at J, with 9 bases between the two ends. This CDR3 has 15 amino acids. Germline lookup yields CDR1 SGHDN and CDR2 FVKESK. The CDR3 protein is CASSQVGGTYNEQFF. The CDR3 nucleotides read TGTGCCAGCAGCCAAGTTGGGGGGACCTACAATGAGCAGTTCTTC.

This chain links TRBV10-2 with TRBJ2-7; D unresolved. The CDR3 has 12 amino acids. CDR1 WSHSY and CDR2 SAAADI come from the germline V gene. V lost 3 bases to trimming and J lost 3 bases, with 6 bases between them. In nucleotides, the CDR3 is TGCGCCAGCAGTGACAGTCTCTACGAGCAGTACTTC. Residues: CASSDSLYEQYF.

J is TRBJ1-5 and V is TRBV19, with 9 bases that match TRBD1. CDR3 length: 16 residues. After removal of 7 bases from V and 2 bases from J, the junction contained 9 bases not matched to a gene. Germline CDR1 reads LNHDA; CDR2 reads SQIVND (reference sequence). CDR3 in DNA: TGTGCCAGTACCGATTTCGGGACAGGGCGCAATCAGCCCCAGCATTTT. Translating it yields CASTDFGTGRNQPQHF.

The CDR3 reads CASSPLTEAFF. The CDR3 bases are TGTGCCAGCAGCCCCCTCACTGAAGCTTTCTTT. This sequence joins TRBV7-9 and TRBJ1-1; D call uncertain. The ends were cut back, 5 bases at V and 4 bases at J, with 5 bases in the middle. The V gene's germline CDR1 is SEHNR and CDR2 FQNEAQ (reference sequence). The CDR3 runs 11 residues.

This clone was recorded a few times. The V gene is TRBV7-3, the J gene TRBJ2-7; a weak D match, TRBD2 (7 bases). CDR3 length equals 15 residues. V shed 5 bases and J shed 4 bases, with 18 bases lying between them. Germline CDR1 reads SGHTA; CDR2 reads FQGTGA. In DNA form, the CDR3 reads TGTGCCAGCAGCCCCTCAGGGGAGGGAACTTACGAGCAGTACTTC. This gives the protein CASSPSGEGTYEQYF.

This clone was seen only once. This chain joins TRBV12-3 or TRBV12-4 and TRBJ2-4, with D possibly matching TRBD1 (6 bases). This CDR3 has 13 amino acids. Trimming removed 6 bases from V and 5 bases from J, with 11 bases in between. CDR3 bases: TGTGCCAGCAGCCAGGGGCGGGAAAACATTCAGTACTTC. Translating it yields CASSQGRENIQYF.

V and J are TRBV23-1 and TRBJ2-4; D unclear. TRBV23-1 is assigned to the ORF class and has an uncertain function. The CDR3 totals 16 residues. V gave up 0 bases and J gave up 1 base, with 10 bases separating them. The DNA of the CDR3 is TGCGCCAGCAGTCAATCTTCTAGTCTTGCCAAAAACATTCAGTACTTC. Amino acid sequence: CASSQSSSLAKNIQYF.

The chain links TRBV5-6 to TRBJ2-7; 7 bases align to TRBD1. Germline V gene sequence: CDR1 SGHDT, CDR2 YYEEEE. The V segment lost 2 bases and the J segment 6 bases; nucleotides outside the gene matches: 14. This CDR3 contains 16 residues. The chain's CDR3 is CASSLEGAGAVFEQYF. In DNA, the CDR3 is TGTGCCAGCAGCTTAGAGGGGGCAGGGGCGGTTTTCGAGCAGTACTTC.

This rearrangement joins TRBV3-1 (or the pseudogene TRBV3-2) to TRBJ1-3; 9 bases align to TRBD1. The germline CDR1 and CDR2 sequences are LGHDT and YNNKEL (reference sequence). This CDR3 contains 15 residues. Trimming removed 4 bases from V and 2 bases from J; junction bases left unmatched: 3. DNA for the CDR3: TGTGCCAGCAGCCGACAGGGGGAACCTGGAAACACCATATATTTT. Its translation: CASSRQGEPGNTIYF.

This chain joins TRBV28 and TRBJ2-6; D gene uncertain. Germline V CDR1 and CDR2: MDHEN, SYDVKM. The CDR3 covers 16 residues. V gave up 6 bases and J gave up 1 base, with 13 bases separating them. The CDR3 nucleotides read TGTGCCAGCAGCCAACCGCCACTGTCTGGGGCCAACGTCCTGACTTTC. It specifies CASSQPPLSGANVLTF.

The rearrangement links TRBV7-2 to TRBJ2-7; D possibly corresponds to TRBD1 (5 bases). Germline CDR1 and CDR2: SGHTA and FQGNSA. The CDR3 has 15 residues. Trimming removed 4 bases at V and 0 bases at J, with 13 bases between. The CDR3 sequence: CASSSGPGNSYEQYF. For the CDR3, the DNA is TGTGCCAGCAGCTCAGGGCCGGGTAACTCCTACGAGCAGTACTTC.

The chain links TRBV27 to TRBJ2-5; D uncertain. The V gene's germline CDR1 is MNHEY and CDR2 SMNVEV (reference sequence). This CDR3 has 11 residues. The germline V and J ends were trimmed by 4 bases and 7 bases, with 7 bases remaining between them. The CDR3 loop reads CASSSPGTQYF. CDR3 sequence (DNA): TGTGCCAGCAGTTCCCCAGGGACCCAGTACTTC.

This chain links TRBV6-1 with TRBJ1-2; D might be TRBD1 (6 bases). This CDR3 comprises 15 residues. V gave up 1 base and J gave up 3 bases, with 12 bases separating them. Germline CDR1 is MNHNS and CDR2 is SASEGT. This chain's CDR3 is CASSEDGRGDYGYTF. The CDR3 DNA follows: TGTGCCAGCAGTGAAGACGGGAGGGGGGACTATGGCTACACCTTC.

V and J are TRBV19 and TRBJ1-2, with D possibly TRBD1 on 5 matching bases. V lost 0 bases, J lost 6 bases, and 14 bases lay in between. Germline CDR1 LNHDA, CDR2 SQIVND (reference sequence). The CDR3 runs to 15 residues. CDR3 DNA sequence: TGTGCCAGTAGTATAGATCGGGGGAAACGGAATGGCTACACCTTC. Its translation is CASSIDRGKRNGYTF.

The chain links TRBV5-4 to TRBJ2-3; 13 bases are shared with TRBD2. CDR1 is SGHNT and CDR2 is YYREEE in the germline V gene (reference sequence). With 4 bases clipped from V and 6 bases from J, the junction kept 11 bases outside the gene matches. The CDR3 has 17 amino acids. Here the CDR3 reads CASSPRLAGGGRDTQYF. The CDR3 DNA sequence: TGTGCCAGCAGCCCCCGACTAGCGGGGGGAGGCAGGGATACGCAGTATTTT.

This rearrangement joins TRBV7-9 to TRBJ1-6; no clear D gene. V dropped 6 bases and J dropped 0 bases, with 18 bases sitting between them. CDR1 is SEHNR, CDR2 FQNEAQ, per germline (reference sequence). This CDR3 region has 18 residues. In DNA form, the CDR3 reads TGTGCCAGCAGTCCTAGCGGTCCAGAGAGCTCCTATAATTCACCCCTCCACTTT. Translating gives CASSPSGPESSYNSPLHF.

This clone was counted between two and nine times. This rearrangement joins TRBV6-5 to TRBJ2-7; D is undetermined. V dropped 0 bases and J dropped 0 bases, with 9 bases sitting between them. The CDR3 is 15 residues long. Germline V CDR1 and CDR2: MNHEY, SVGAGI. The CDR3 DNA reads TGTGCCAGCAGTTACTCGCGCGAAAGCTCCTACGAGCAGTACTTC. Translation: CASSYSRESSYEQYF.

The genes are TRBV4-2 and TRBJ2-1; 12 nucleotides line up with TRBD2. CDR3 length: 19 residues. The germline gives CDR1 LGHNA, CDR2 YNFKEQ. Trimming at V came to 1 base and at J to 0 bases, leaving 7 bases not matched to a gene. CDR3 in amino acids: CASSQGSSGGVSSYNEQFF. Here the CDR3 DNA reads TGTGCCAGCAGCCAAGGTTCTAGCGGGGGGGTCAGCTCCTACAATGAGCAGTTCTTC.

DNA for the CDR3: TGTGCCAGCAGCCGTAGTCCCGGACAGGGCAATGAGCAGTTCTTC. Amino acid sequence: CASSRSPGQGNEQFF. The rearrangement joins TRBV7-8 to TRBJ2-1, with 8 bases lining up with TRBD1. Germline V gene sequence: CDR1 SGHVS, CDR2 FQNEAQ. With 5 bases clipped from V and 6 bases from J, the junction kept 9 bases outside the gene matches. The CDR3 length is 15 residues.

CDR3 nucleotides: TGTGCCAGCAGCCCCGACAGGTACGAGCAGTACTTC. Protein sequence: CASSPDRYEQYF. V and J are TRBV7-2 and TRBJ2-7; D perhaps matches TRBD1 (6 bases). The germline V gene encodes CDR1 SGHTA and CDR2 FQGNSA. V was pared by 5 bases and J by 4 bases, with 9 bases between. The CDR3 runs to 12 residues.